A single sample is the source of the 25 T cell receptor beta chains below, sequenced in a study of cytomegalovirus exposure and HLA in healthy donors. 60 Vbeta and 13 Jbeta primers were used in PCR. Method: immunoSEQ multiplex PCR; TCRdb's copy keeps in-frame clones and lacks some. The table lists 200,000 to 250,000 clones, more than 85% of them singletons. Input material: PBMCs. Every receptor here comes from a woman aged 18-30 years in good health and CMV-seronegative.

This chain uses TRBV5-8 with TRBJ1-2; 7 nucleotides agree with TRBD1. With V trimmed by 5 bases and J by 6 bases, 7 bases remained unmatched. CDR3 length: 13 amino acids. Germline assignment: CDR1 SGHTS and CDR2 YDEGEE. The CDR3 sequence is CASRERQGHGYTF. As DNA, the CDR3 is TGTGCCAGCAGAGAGCGACAGGGTCATGGCTACACCTTC.

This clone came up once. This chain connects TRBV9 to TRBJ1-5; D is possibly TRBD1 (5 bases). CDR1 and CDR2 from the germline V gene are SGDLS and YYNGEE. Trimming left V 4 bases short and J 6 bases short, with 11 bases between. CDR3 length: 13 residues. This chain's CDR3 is CASSPSGVQPQHF. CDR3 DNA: TGTGCCAGCAGCCCCTCGGGGGTTCAGCCCCAGCATTTT.

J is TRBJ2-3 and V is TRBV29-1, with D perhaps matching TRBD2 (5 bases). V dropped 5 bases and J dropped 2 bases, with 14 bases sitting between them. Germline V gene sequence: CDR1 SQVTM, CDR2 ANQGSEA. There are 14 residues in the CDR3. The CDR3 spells CSVRVSANTDTQYF. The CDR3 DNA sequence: TGCAGCGTTAGGGTTAGCGCGAACACAGATACGCAGTATTTT.

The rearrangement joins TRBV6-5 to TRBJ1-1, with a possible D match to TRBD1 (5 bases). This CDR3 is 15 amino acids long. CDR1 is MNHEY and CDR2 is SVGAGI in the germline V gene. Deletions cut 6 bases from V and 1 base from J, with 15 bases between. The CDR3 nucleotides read TGTGCCAGCAGCAAAAAGACAGAACCGAACACTGAAGCTTTCTTT. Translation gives CASSKKTEPNTEAFF.

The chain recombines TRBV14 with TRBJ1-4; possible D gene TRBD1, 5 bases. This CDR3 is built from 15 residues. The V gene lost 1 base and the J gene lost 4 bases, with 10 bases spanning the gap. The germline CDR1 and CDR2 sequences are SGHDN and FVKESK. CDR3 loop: CASSQVWQGNEKLFF. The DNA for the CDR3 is TGTGCCAGCAGCCAAGTTTGGCAGGGTAATGAAAAACTGTTTTTT.

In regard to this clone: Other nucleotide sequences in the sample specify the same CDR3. The CDR3 loop is CASSLGHRNEKLFF. The CDR3 nucleotides are TGTGCCAGCAGCTTGGGACACCGTAATGAAAAACTGTTTTTT. The chain is built from TRBV5-5 and TRBJ1-4; D gene ambiguous. The CDR3 sequence is 14 residues long. The V end was cut by 0 bases, the J end by 4 bases, with 7 bases between. Per the germline V gene, CDR1 is SGHKS and CDR2 is YYEKEE (reference sequence).

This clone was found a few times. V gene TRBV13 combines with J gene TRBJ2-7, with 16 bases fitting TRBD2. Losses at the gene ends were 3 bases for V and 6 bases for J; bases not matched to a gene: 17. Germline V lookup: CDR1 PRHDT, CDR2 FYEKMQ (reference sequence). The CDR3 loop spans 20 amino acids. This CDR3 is CASSLGDEGLAGGPFGEQYF. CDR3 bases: TGTGCCAGCAGCTTGGGGGATGAGGGACTAGCGGGAGGGCCTTTCGGCGAGCAGTACTTC.

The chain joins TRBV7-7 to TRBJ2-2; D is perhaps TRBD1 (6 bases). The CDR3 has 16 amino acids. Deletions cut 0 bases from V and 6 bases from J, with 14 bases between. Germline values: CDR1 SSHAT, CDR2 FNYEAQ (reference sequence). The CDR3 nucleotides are TGTGCCAGCAGCTTAGCAGCAGGGGTACGCGCCGGGGAGCTGTTTTTT. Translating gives CASSLAAGVRAGELFF.

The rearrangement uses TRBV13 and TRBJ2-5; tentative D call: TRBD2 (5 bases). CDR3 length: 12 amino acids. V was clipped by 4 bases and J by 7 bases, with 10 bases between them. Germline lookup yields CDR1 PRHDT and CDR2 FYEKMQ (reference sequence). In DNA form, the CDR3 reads TGTGCCAGCAGCTCCGAAGGGAGGACCCAGTACTTC. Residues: CASSSEGRTQYF.

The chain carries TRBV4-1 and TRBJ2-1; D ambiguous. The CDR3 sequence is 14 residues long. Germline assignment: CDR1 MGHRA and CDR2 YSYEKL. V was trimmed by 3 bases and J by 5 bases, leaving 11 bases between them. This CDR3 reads CASSQYNLDNEQFF. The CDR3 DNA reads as TGCGCCAGCAGCCAGTATAACTTAGACAATGAGCAGTTCTTC.

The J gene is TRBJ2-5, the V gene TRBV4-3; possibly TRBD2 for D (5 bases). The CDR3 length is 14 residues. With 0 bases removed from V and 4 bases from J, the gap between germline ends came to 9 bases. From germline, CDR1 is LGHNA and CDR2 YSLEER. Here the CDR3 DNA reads TGCGCCAGCAGCCAAGAAGGTCTAGCAGAGACCCAGTACTTC. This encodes CASSQEGLAETQYF.

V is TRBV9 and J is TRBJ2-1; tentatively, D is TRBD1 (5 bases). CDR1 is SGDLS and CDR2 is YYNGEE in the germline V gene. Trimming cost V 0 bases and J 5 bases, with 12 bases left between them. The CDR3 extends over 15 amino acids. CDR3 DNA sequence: TGTGCCAGCAGCGTAGACAGGAGAGAAAACAATGAGCAGTTCTTC. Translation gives CASSVDRRENNEQFF.

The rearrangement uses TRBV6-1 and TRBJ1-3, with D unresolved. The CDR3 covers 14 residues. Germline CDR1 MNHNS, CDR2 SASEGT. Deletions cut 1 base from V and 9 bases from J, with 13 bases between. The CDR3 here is CASSEVVPSGTIYF. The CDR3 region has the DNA TGTGCCAGCAGTGAAGTGGTACCGAGCGGCACCATATATTTT.

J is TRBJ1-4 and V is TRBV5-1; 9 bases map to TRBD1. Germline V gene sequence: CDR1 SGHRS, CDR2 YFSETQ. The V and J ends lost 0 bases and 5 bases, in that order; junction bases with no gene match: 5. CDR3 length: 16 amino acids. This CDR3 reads CASSLAVGTGNEKLFF. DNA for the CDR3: TGCGCCAGCAGCTTGGCCGTCGGGACAGGGAATGAAAAACTGTTTTTT.

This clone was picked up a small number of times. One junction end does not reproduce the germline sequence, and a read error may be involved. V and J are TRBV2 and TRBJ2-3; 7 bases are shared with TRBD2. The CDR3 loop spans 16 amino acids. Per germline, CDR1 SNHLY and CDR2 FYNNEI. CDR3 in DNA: TGTGCCAGCAGAGAAGGGAGGGCCACTAGCACAGATACGCAGTATTTT. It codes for CASREGRATSTDTQYF.

For the CDR3, the DNA is TGCGCCAGCAGCTTTTTCGCTAGGCCGAACACTGAAGCTTTCTTT. It yields the protein CASSFFARPNTEAFF. The J gene is TRBJ1-1, the V gene TRBV5-1; D is ambiguous. The CDR3 sequence is 15 residues long. From germline, CDR1 is SGHRS and CDR2 YFSETQ. Trimming shortened V by 2 bases and J by 1 base, and 12 bases separated the two germline ends.

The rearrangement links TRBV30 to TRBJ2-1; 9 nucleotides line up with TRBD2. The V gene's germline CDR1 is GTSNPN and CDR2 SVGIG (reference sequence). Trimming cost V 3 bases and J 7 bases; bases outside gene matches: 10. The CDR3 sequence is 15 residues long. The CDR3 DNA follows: TGTGCCTGGAGCAGGGGCGGGAGGGCCGGGAATGAGCAGTTCTTC. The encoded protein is CAWSRGGRAGNEQFF.

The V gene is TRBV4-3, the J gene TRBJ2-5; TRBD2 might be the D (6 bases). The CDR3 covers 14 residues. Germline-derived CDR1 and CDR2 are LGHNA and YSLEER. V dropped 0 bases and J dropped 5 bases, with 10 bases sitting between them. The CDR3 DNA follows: TGCGCCAGCAGCCAAGACGCGGGGCGCGAGACCCAGTACTTC. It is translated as CASSQDAGRETQYF.

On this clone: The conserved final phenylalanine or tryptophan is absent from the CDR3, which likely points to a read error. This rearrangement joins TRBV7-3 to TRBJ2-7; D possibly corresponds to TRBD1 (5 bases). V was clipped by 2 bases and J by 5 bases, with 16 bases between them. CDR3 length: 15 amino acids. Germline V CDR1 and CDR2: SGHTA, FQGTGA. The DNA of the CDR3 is TGTGCCAGCAGCTTAGGGGCCGACAGATTTGACGAGCAGTACCTC. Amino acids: CASSLGADRFDEQYL.

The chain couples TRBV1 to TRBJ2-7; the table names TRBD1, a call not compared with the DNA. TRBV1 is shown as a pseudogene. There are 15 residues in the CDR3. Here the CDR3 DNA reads TGCACCAGCAGCCAAGATCCTGGGGGCATATACGAGCAGTACTTC. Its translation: CTSSQDPGGIYEQYF.

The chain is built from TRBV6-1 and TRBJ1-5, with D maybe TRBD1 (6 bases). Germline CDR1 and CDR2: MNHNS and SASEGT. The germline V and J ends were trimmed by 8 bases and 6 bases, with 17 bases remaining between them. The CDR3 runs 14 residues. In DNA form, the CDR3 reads TGTGCCAGCCGGCTGTCAGGGGAAGGTCAGCCCCAGCATTTT. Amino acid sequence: CASRLSGEGQPQHF.

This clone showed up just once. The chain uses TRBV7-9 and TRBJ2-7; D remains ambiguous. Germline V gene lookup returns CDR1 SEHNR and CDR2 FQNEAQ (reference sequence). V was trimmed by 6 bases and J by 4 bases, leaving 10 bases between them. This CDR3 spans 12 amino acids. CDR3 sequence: CASSQSTYEQYF. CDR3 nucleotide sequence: TGTGCCAGCAGTCAATCGACTTACGAGCAGTACTTC.

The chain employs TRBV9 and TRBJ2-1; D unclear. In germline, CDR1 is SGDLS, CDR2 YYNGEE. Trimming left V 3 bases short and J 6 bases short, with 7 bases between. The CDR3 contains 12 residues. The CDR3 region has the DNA TGTGCCAGCAGCGCCCTAGGCAATGAGCAGTTCTTC. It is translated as CASSALGNEQFF.

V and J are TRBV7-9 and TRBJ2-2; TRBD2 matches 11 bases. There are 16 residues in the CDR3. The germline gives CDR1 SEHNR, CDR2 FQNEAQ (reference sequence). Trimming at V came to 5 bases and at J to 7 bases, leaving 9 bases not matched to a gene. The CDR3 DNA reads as TGTGCCAGCAGCCCCCTAGCGGGAGGTTTCGGCGGGGAGCTGTTTTTT. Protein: CASSPLAGGFGGELFF.

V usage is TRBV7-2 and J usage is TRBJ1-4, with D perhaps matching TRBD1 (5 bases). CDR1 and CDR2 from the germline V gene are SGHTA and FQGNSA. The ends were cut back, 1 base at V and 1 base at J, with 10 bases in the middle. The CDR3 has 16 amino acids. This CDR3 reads CASSLEGVVTNEKLFF. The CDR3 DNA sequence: TGTGCCAGCAGCTTAGAAGGGGTGGTAACTAATGAAAAACTGTTTTTT. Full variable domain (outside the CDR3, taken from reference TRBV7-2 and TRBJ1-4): GAGVSQSPSNKVTEKGKDVELRCDPISGHTALYWYRQSLGQGLEFLIYFQGNSAPDKSGLPSDRFSAERTGGSVSTLTIQRTQQEDSAVYLCASSLEGVVTNEKLFFGSGTQLSVL.